A selection of T cell receptor beta chains follows, all from one sample in a study of T-cell reconstitution after alpha-beta-depleted transplantation in children. TCRdb re-derived calls from the PCR reads in MiXCR, one entry per CDR3 protein. The sample contains around 300,000 distinct CDR3 sequences, roughly 7.8% of which appear only once. The specimen comprised peripheral blood, sampled 360 days after TCRalphabeta/CD19-depleted stem cell transplant. These TCRs come from a female patient aged 2 to 10 who had a stem cell transplant for Fanconi anemia, so the T cells may come from the graft donor. Each CDR3 is given with its conserved first and last residue. Fields, in order: V gene, D gene, CDR3 length, clone size, J gene, CDR3 protein, CDR3 DNA. A D gene is named only where the DNA matches it firmly. Expanded clones are given a class, and other clones once, few, many or no size at all.

>TRBV19|TRBD1|14|few|TRBJ1-2
CASSTGQGAYGYTF
TGTGCCAGTAGTACGGGACAGGGTGCCTATGGCTACACCTTC
>TRBV7-9|NA|12|many|TRBJ2-7
CASSKTSNEQYF
TGTGCCAGCAGCAAGACATCTAACGAGCAGTACTTC
>TRBV7-2|TRBD2|15|few|TRBJ2-3
CASSPSLAGTDTQYF
TGTGCCAGCAGCCCTAGCCTAGCGGGCACAGATACGCAGTATTTT
>TRBV9|NA|15|NA|TRBJ2-7
CASSVGEGEVYEQYF
TGTGCCAGCAGCGTAGGCGAGGGGGAGGTGTACGAGCAGTACTTC
>TRBV12-3/TRBV12-4|NA|15|many|TRBJ2-1
CASRADGLDSNEQFF
TGTGCCAGCAGAGCGGACGGTTTAGACTCCAATGAGCAGTTCTTC
>TRBV20-1|TRBD1|14|NA|TRBJ1-2
CSAIDRAPNYGYTF
TGCAGTGCGATCGACAGGGCCCCTAACTATGGCTACACCTTC
>TRBV5-1|TRBD2|15|NA|TRBJ2-1
CASYGLAGGVDEQFF
TGCGCCAGCTATGGACTAGCGGGGGGGGTGGATGAGCAGTTCTTC
>TRBV2|TRBD1|18|many|TRBJ2-3
CASPSFGTANPHTDTQYF
TGTGCCAGCCCAAGCTTCGGGACAGCCAACCCCCACACAGATACGCAGTATTTT
>TRBV19|NA|13|few|TRBJ2-7
CASPDLKTYEQYF
TGTGCCAGTCCCGACTTGAAAACCTACGAGCAGTACTTC
>TRBV5-1|NA|12|many|TRBJ2-1
CASSLGVNEQFF
TGCGCCAGCAGCTTGGGGGTCAATGAGCAGTTCTTC
>TRBV11-3|NA|15|NA|TRBJ2-3
CASSLRKGSTDTQYF
TGTGCCAGCAGCTTAAGGAAGGGGAGCACAGATACGCAGTATTTT
>TRBV12-3/TRBV12-4|NA|16|few|TRBJ1-2
CASSLRLGSGTGGYTF
TGTGCCAGCAGTTTAAGATTGGGATCGGGGACCGGGGGCTACACCTTC
>TRBV20-1|TRBD1|15|few|TRBJ1-5
CSAAHAAGTDQPQHF
TGCAGTGCTGCCCACGCCGCAGGGACAGATCAGCCCCAGCATTTT
>TRBV5-8|NA|15|many|TRBJ2-1
CASSLEGDTYNEQFF
TGTGCCAGCAGCTTGGAGGGAGATACCTACAATGAGCAGTTCTTC
>TRBV6-2/TRBV6-3|NA|14|NA|TRBJ2-4
CASSRGSSGNIQYF
TGTGCCAGCAGTCGAGGGAGTTCGGGAAACATTCAGTACTTC
>TRBV3-1|TRBD1|16|NA|TRBJ1-1
CASSFRGPPMNTEAFF
TGTGCCAGCAGCTTCAGGGGGCCGCCCATGAACACTGAAGCTTTCTTT
>TRBV28|NA|14|few|TRBJ1-1
CASSPTAYGGEAFF
TGTGCCAGCAGCCCGACAGCTTATGGGGGTGAAGCTTTCTTT
>TRBV7-9|TRBD1|13|NA|TRBJ1-2
CASSRIAQGFYTF
TGTGCCAGCAGCCGGATAGCACAGGGGTTCTACACCTTC
>TRBV5-1|NA|14|NA|TRBJ2-5
CASSSFTGKETQYF
TGCGCCAGCAGCTCCTTCACGGGAAAAGAGACCCAGTACTTC
>TRBV11-2|NA|14|NA|TRBJ2-3
CASSLGHFTDTQYF
TGTGCCAGCAGCCTAGGACACTTCACAGATACGCAGTATTTT
>TRBV9|NA|13|many|TRBJ2-3
CASSVVGPDTQYF
TGTGCCAGCAGCGTAGTTGGCCCAGATACGCAGTATTTT
>TRBV28|NA|14|many|TRBJ2-5
CASSLWQGEETQYF
TGTGCCAGCAGTTTATGGCAGGGAGAGGAGACCCAGTACTTC
>TRBV7-2|NA|13|many|TRBJ2-3
CASSLGFSDTQYF
TGTGCCAGCAGCTTAGGATTCTCAGATACGCAGTATTTT
>TRBV19|TRBD1|13|many|TRBJ1-2
CASRTGGNYGYTF
TGTGCCAGTAGAACAGGGGGCAACTATGGCTACACCTTC
>TRBV6-1|NA|14|NA|TRBJ2-1
CASSVSWTVGEQFF
TGTGCCAGCAGTGTATCATGGACGGTAGGGGAGCAGTTCTTC